These 23 T cell receptor beta chains were all obtained from the same sample, sequenced in a study of beta chain features in type 1 diabetes. No antigen is known for these receptors. General study points: Moderate yet significant TCRB CDR3 shortening was seen in Type 1 diabetes patients in all four CD4+ subsets.

All of the isolated RNA was reverse transcribed, so expressed TCRB transcripts were sequenced. Data came from immunoSEQ multiplex PCR; TCRdb stores just in-frame clones and leaves some out. The table records about 650,000 clones, roughly an eighth of them present only once. The sequenced material came from naive CD4+ T cells from blood. The receptors were sampled from a man aged 30 to 45 with type 1 diabetes.

This clone was seen more than once but under ten times. J is TRBJ2-2 and V is TRBV29-1; D is undetermined. CDR1 and CDR2 (germline): SQVTM, ANQGSEA. V lost 5 bases to trimming and J lost 2 bases, with 18 bases between them. The CDR3 extends over 16 amino acids. CDR3 region: CSVLIRGSTNTGELFF. CDR3 sequence (DNA): TGCAGCGTTCTCATCCGCGGCAGTACCAACACCGGGGAGCTGTTTTTT.

This clone was picked up a small number of times. V and J are TRBV9 and TRBJ2-5; 10 bases agree with TRBD1. After removal of 4 bases from V and 6 bases from J, the junction contained 9 bases not matched to a gene. Per germline, CDR1 SGDLS and CDR2 YYNGEE. This CDR3 contains 15 residues. Here the CDR3 reads CASSTAGTGVKTQYF. The CDR3 DNA follows: TGTGCCAGCAGCACCGCCGGGACAGGGGTTAAGACCCAGTACTTC.

The genes are TRBV20-1 and TRBJ2-1, with D possibly matching TRBD2 (5 bases). The V end was cut by 6 bases, the J end by 11 bases, with 11 bases between. Germline-derived CDR1 and CDR2 are DFQATT and SNEGSKA (reference sequence). This CDR3 has 10 residues. The CDR3 protein is CSAKRDKQFF. In DNA, the CDR3 is TGCAGTGCGAAGAGGGATAAGCAGTTCTTC.

The V and J genes are TRBV28 and TRBJ2-5, with D possibly matching TRBD2 (7 bases). This CDR3 has 13 residues. V was pared by 7 bases and J by 5 bases, with 14 bases between. Germline CDR1 and CDR2: MDHEN and SYDVKM. CDR3 sequence reads: CASTLGGVETQYF. CDR3 bases: TGTGCCAGCACCCTAGGGGGGGTTGAGACCCAGTACTTC.

The CDR3: CASSDQGQGDGYTF. The CDR3 nucleotides are TGTGCCAGCAGTGACCAAGGACAGGGGGATGGCTACACCTTC. The gene calls are TRBV25-1 and TRBJ1-2, with 10 positions matching TRBD1. The CDR3 covers 14 residues. V shed 3 bases, J shed 6 bases, and the junction held 4 bases outside the gene matches. Germline V gene lookup returns CDR1 MGHDK and CDR2 SYGVNS.

The rearrangement links TRBV28 to TRBJ2-4, with D possibly TRBD1 on 6 matching bases. Deletions cut 2 bases from V and 7 bases from J, with 18 bases between. The germline V gene encodes CDR1 MDHEN and CDR2 SYDVKM. The CDR3 has 16 amino acids. CDR3 DNA: TGTGCCAGCAGTTTAACAGGGCTACCCCAAGGGAACATTCAGTACTTC. It codes for CASSLTGLPQGNIQYF.

Only a few counts were recorded for this clone. This specimen includes other DNA sequences encoding the same CDR3. The genes are TRBV7-9 and TRBJ1-5; possibly TRBD1 for D (6 bases). The CDR3 has 14 residues. The germline V gene has CDR1 SEHNR and CDR2 FQNEAQ (reference sequence). The V gene lost 3 bases and the J gene lost 3 bases, with 9 bases spanning the gap. In DNA, the CDR3 is TGTGCCAGCAGCTTGACAGGAGTCAATCAGCCCCAGCATTTT. It yields the protein CASSLTGVNQPQHF.

In this sample, this clone turned up a few times. V is TRBV7-2 and J is TRBJ2-1, with D tentatively TRBD1 or TRBD2 (7 bases each). Trimming shortened V by 11 bases and J by 3 bases, and 17 bases separated the two germline ends. Germline V gives CDR1 SGHTA, CDR2 FQGNSA. This CDR3 is built from 14 residues. In DNA form, the CDR3 reads TGTGCCGCGAGGCAGGGGGGGAGCTACAATGAGCAGTTCTTC. Translation: CAARQGGSYNEQFF.

The chain's CDR3 is CASSGGPSNEKLFF. CDR3 DNA sequence: TGTGCCAGCAGTGGCGGGCCCAGTAATGAAAAACTGTTTTTT. The V and J genes are TRBV4-2 and TRBJ1-4, with unresolved D. Germline CDR1 is LGHNA and CDR2 is YNFKEQ. The CDR3 covers 14 residues. Between the trimmed V and J ends, which lost 6 bases and 4 bases, there was a span of 12 bases.

This clone showed up just a few times. The chain combines TRBV10-2 with TRBJ2-1; 11 bases map to TRBD2. Germline V lookup: CDR1 WSHSY, CDR2 SAAADI. This CDR3 is built from 15 residues. The J segment lost 8 bases and the V segment lost 6 bases, leaving 9 bases of the junction unmatched. The CDR3 here is CASRATSGGWDEQFF. The CDR3 DNA reads as TGCGCCAGCAGAGCCACTAGCGGGGGATGGGATGAGCAGTTCTTC.

This clone has a handful of counts. The chain carries TRBV25-1 and TRBJ1-5; D is perhaps TRBD1 (5 bases). CDR1 and CDR2 (germline): MGHDK, SYGVNS. The CDR3 contains 13 residues. The V end lost 8 bases, the J end lost 5 bases, and 13 bases lay between the germline ends. The CDR3 DNA follows: TGTGCCAGCCAGGGAGGGAAATATCAGCCCCAGCATTTT. Protein product: CASQGGKYQPQHF.

The CDR3 loop reads CASSPPSTRNYGYTF. The CDR3 DNA follows: TGTGCCAGCTCACCACCGAGCACACGTAACTATGGCTACACCTTC. The V and J genes are TRBV18 and TRBJ1-2; D remains unclear. Germline CDR1 reads KGHSH; CDR2 reads LQKENI. V lost 0 bases, J lost 1 base, and 9 bases lay in between. CDR3 length: 15 amino acids.

As to this clone: The same CDR3 can be traced to other DNA sequences in this sample. The chain links TRBV9 to TRBJ2-5, with a weak D call TRBD2 (6 bases). This CDR3 contains 14 residues. The V gene's germline CDR1 is SGDLS and CDR2 YYNGEE. V lost 2 bases and J 1 base, leaving 9 bases between the germline ends. CDR3 residues: CASSVLGLQETQYF. The CDR3 nucleotides read TGTGCCAGCAGCGTCCTGGGACTCCAAGAGACCCAGTACTTC.

V usage is TRBV14 and J usage is TRBJ2-2; D gene unclear. Trimming left V 2 bases short and J 3 bases short, with 7 bases between. Per the germline V gene, CDR1 is SGHDN and CDR2 is FVKESK. This CDR3 has 14 residues. CDR3 region: CASSQSLYTGELFF. The CDR3 DNA reads TGTGCCAGCAGCCAATCGTTATACACCGGGGAGCTGTTTTTT.

This chain connects TRBV11-2 to TRBJ2-2; a possible D gene is TRBD1 (6 bases). Germline loops: CDR1 SGHAT, CDR2 FQNNGV. The CDR3 spans 16 residues. The V gene lost 4 bases and the J gene lost 6 bases, with 18 bases spanning the gap. The CDR3 here is CASSSQGPPISGELFF. DNA for the CDR3: TGTGCCAGCAGCTCACAGGGTCCACCCATTTCCGGGGAGCTGTTTTTT.

This chain joins TRBV5-6 and TRBJ2-4, with D tentatively TRBD1 or TRBD2 (5 bases each). The CDR3 extends over 17 amino acids. With 4 bases removed from V and 0 bases from J, the gap between germline ends came to 17 bases. From germline, CDR1 is SGHDT and CDR2 YYEEEE. The CDR3 DNA reads TGTGCCAGCAGCGGGGACCGGGACCCCATAGCCAAAAACATTCAGTACTTC. Its translation is CASSGDRDPIAKNIQYF.

The gene calls are TRBV27 and TRBJ2-3; 10 nucleotides agree with TRBD2. Germline lookup yields CDR1 MNHEY and CDR2 SMNVEV (reference sequence). This CDR3 has 16 residues. With 7 bases clipped from V and 0 bases from J, the junction kept 7 bases outside the gene matches. The CDR3 here is CASKPLGLASTDTQYF. CDR3 bases: TGTGCCAGCAAACCCTTGGGACTAGCGAGCACAGATACGCAGTATTTT.

This clone was counted between two and nine times. The chain uses TRBV28 and TRBJ2-4; TRBD1 aligns across 9 bases. This CDR3 contains 17 residues. Germline trimming cut 9 bases from V and 3 bases from J; bases unmatched to any gene: 15. The germline V gene encodes CDR1 MDHEN and CDR2 SYDVKM. The CDR3 protein is CASLGPTGGGGKNIQYF. CDR3 nucleotide sequence: TGTGCCAGTTTGGGCCCCACAGGGGGCGGAGGCAAAAACATTCAGTACTTC.

This clone has more than one count but fewer than ten. This sequence joins TRBV6-1 and TRBJ2-1; TRBD1 matches 10 bases. J was trimmed by 0 bases and V by 3 bases; bases with no gene match: 5. The germline gives CDR1 MNHNS, CDR2 SASEGT. CDR3 length equals 17 residues. The CDR3 bases are TGTGCCAGCAGTGACATGACAGGGGGCGCCTCCTACAATGAGCAGTTCTTC. It is translated as CASSDMTGGASYNEQFF.

This clone appeared a few times. This chain uses TRBV30 with TRBJ2-3; TRBD1 might be the D (6 bases). Trimming left V 4 bases short and J 5 bases short, with 19 bases between. CDR1 is GTSNPN and CDR2 is SVGIG in the germline V gene (reference sequence). This CDR3 region has 15 residues. The CDR3 reads CAWMSDRLRVDTQYF. The DNA of the CDR3 is TGTGCCTGGATGTCCGACAGGCTAAGAGTAGATACGCAGTATTTT.

This chain connects TRBV28 to TRBJ1-5; maybe TRBD1 (6 bases). V was pared by 2 bases and J by 6 bases, with 11 bases between. Germline CDR1 MDHEN, CDR2 SYDVKM. The CDR3 is 14 amino acids. As DNA, the CDR3 is TGTGCCAGCAGTTTAGGGGGGGGCGTTCAGCCCCAGCATTTT. Residues: CASSLGGGVQPQHF.

The chain employs TRBV28 and TRBJ2-6, with D possibly matching TRBD1 (5 bases). Germline lookup yields CDR1 MDHEN and CDR2 SYDVKM. There are 16 residues in the CDR3. Trimming stripped 5 bases from V and 0 bases from J, with 11 bases between. The DNA for the CDR3 is TGTGCCAGCAGTCTGGACATACCCTCTGGGGCCAACGTCCTGACTTTC. It translates to CASSLDIPSGANVLTF.

This clone was detected only a few times. The genes are TRBV4-3 and TRBJ2-2; D is undetermined. The CDR3 runs 15 residues. The germline gives CDR1 LGHNA, CDR2 YSLEER. V was clipped by 0 bases and J by 2 bases, with 7 bases between them. CDR3 sequence (DNA): TGCGCCAGCAGCCAAGAGAGTAGAAACACCGGGGAGCTGTTTTTT. Its translation: CASSQESRNTGELFF.